This T cell receptor (beta chain) was found in a study of T cells in Graves' hyperthyroidism and ophthalmopathy. This clonotype was found a few times. The antigen is not known. This may come from a read error, since a much larger clone is one base off. The CDR3 extends over 13 amino acids. CDR1 SGHAT and CDR2 FQNNGV come from the germline V gene. RNA transcripts were the template for amplifying TCR beta CDR3 regions. The TCR CDR3 first-round RT-PCR relied on the HTBI primer set. From the multiplex PCR reads, TCRdb called clonotypes with MiXCR, one entry per CDR3 protein. The sample yields about 400,000 distinct CDR3 sequences, roughly 15% seen once. Patients with ophthalmopathy all had a Clinical Activity Score of at least 3, a NOSPECS grade of at least 4 and duration under 3 months. Diagnoses were made from clinical symptoms, serum measures (thyroxine and TRAb), thyroid ultrasound and orbital computed tomography.

Study conclusions and caveats: Ophthalmopathy onset followed model prediction by a median around 6.9 months. Expanded thyroid clonotypes (above 0.001) were mostly also found in blood.

The sequence was collected from a man between 18 and 35 years old with Graves' ophthalmopathy. The chain links TRBV11-2 to TRBJ2-7; perhaps TRBD1 as D (5 bases). Input material: blood. The CDR3 reads CATSGQGGYEQHF. Written as DNA, the CDR3 is TGTGCCACCTCGGGTCAGGGCGGATACGAGCAGCACTTC.